This passage covers 22 T cell receptor beta chains from one sample sequenced in a study of identifying expanded T cells in peripheral blood. Clones were sequenced by immunoSEQ multiplex PCR, and TCRdb holds only the in-frame ones, with some missing. The data show 90,000 to 120,000 clones, roughly 90% seen once. Material: blood. Receptor source: a person aged 18 to 70 in good health.

CDR3 nucleotide sequence: TGTGCCACCAGCAGAGATCCAGGTGTAGCTGAAGCTTTCTTT. The encoded protein is CATSRDPGVAEAFF. This rearrangement joins TRBV15 to TRBJ1-1, with no clear D. The CDR3 has 14 residues. V lost 0 bases and J lost 6, with 11 bases in between. The germline gives CDR1 LNHNV, CDR2 YYDKDF (reference sequence).

The chain is built from TRBV10-1 and TRBJ2-3; D perhaps matches TRBD1 (6 bases). The CDR3 extends over 15 amino acids. Deletions cut 7 bases from V and 2 bases from J, with 16 bases between. Per germline, CDR1 WNHNN and CDR2 SYGVQD (reference sequence). CDR3 in amino acids: CASTRRTDITDTQYF. CDR3 sequence (DNA): TGCGCCAGCACACGGAGGACAGACATCACAGATACGCAGTATTTT.

The J gene is TRBJ1-1, the V gene TRBV7-9; 9 bases match TRBD1. This CDR3 comprises 15 residues. The germline V gene has CDR1 SEHNR and CDR2 FQNEAQ (reference sequence). Germline trimming cut 5 bases from V and 1 base from J; bases unmatched to any gene: 5. CDR3 coding DNA: TGTGCCAGCAGCCCACCGGACAGGGGGAACACTGAAGCTTTCTTT. This encodes CASSPPDRGNTEAFF.

This clone has a single count. The chain uses TRBV5-1 and TRBJ2-7; the D is unclear. V lost 2 bases and J 5 bases, leaving 8 bases between the germline ends. CDR3 size: 12 residues. CDR1 and CDR2 from the germline V gene are SGHRS and YFSETQ. CDR3: CASSLSFDEQYF. In nucleotides, the CDR3 is TGCGCCAGCAGCTTAAGCTTCGACGAGCAGTACTTC.

The chain couples TRBV18 to TRBJ2-2, with 9 bases lining up with TRBD2. CDR3 size: 16 residues. Germline V gives CDR1 KGHSH, CDR2 LQKENI. V shed 1 base, J shed 1 base, and the junction held 1 base outside the gene matches. The CDR3 reads CASSPQAGGNTGELFF. CDR3 coding DNA: TGTGCCAGCTCACCACAAGCGGGGGGGAACACCGGGGAGCTGTTTTTT.

This clone has only a few counts. The chain uses TRBV12-5 and TRBJ1-5, with 8 nucleotides matching TRBD1. Unmatched junction bases numbered 4, after V lost 6 bases and J lost 0 bases. The CDR3 extends over 15 amino acids. Germline values: CDR1 LGHNT, CDR2 FRNRAP. CDR3 protein: CASGEGQGSNQPQHF. Here the CDR3 DNA reads TGTGCTAGTGGGGAAGGACAGGGTAGCAATCAGCCCCAGCATTTT.

The V gene is TRBV15, the J gene TRBJ1-1; D unclear. Per germline, CDR1 LNHNV and CDR2 YYDKDF (reference sequence). The V gene lost 5 bases and the J gene lost 4 bases, with 23 bases spanning the gap. The CDR3 spans 17 residues. The CDR3 sequence: CATSSTRAPPKGTEAFF. The CDR3 DNA is TGTGCCACCAGCTCGACCCGGGCCCCTCCAAAAGGCACTGAAGCTTTCTTT.

The chain joins TRBV4-3 to TRBJ1-2; 9 bases map to TRBD1. From germline, CDR1 is LGHNA and CDR2 YSLEER. The J segment lost 5 bases and the V segment lost 0 bases, leaving 1 base of the junction unmatched. This CDR3 contains 14 residues. The chain's CDR3 is CASSQDGTGYGYTF. The CDR3 DNA sequence: TGCGCCAGCAGCCAAGACGGGACAGGGTATGGCTACACCTTC.

J is TRBJ2-2 and V is TRBV29-1; TRBD1 is a possible D gene (6 bases). The CDR3 is made up of 12 amino acids. Germline V CDR1 and CDR2: SQVTM, ANQGSEA. The V end lost 7 bases, the J end lost 6 bases, and 12 bases lay between the germline ends. CDR3 sequence (DNA): TGCAGCGGAGGACAGAAAGCCGGGGAGCTGTTTTTT. Residues: CSGGQKAGELFF.

The chain links TRBV30 to TRBJ2-1; the match to TRBD1 covers 8 bases. Looked up from germline, CDR1 is GTSNPN and CDR2 is SVGIG (reference sequence). The CDR3 is made up of 14 amino acids. With V trimmed by 0 bases and J by 9 bases, 7 bases remained unmatched. CDR3 loop: CAWSVGTGGGEQFF. The CDR3 nucleotides are TGTGCCTGGAGTGTAGGGACAGGAGGTGGTGAGCAGTTCTTC.

This chain connects TRBV5-1 to TRBJ2-2; maybe TRBD2 (6 bases). The length of the CDR3 is 15 residues. Germline assignment: CDR1 SGHRS and CDR2 YFSETQ. V lost 4 bases, J lost 2 bases, and 12 bases lay in between. CDR3 in DNA: TGCGCCAGCAGCCCGGGCGGGGCCAACACCGGGGAGCTGTTTTTT. Protein: CASSPGGANTGELFF.

The chain joins TRBV6-5 to TRBJ2-7, with TRBD2 identical over 7 bases. The CDR3 is 12 residues long. V trimming: 5 bases; J trimming: 6 bases; junction bases outside the gene matches: 4. Germline values: CDR1 MNHEY, CDR2 SVGAGI. In nucleotides, the CDR3 is TGTGCCAGCAGTCGGGGGGTGGGCGAGCAGTACTTC. It codes for CASSRGVGEQYF.

The chain joins TRBV2 to TRBJ2-3; the D gene is possibly TRBD1 (5 bases). This CDR3 region has 18 residues. CDR1 SNHLY and CDR2 FYNNEI come from the germline V gene. V lost 6 bases and J lost 0, with 22 bases in between. For the CDR3, the DNA is TGTGCCAGCAGGGCGAGTTCCTCAGGGCGCAGAAGCACAGATACGCAGTATTTT. Translated: CASRASSSGRRSTDTQYF.

The DNA of the CDR3 is TGTGCCAGCAGCTTTGTAGCGGGGAACACCGGGGAGCTGTTTTTT. It translates to CASSFVAGNTGELFF. The chain is built from TRBV7-6 and TRBJ2-2; 7 nucleotides align to TRBD2. The V gene's germline CDR1 is SGHVS and CDR2 FNYEAQ. CDR3 size: 15 residues. V was clipped by 3 bases and J by 1 base; unmatched bases: 2.

The chain combines TRBV19 with TRBJ2-2; no firm D call. Per germline, CDR1 LNHDA and CDR2 SQIVND (reference sequence). V lost 1 base to trimming and J lost 6 bases, with 6 bases between them. This CDR3 is built from 13 residues. DNA for the CDR3: TGTGCCAGTAGTATAGGGGCACCCGGGGAGCTGTTTTTT. Protein product: CASSIGAPGELFF.

This clone was seen a handful of times. This chain uses TRBV19 with TRBJ1-1; no definite D call. V dropped 4 bases and J dropped 8 bases, with 8 bases sitting between them. This CDR3 spans 11 amino acids. Germline V lookup: CDR1 LNHDA, CDR2 SQIVND (reference sequence). The chain's CDR3 is CASSNSREAFF. The DNA of the CDR3 is TGTGCCAGTAGTAATAGCCGGGAAGCTTTCTTT.

The chain carries TRBV6-1 and TRBJ2-5; the D is unclear. Germline V CDR1 and CDR2: MNHNS, SASEGT. Trimming shortened V by 8 bases and J by 0 bases, and 13 bases separated the two germline ends. The CDR3 totals 14 residues. The CDR3 is CASGEGLNQETQYF. In DNA form, the CDR3 reads TGTGCCAGCGGAGAAGGGCTGAACCAAGAGACCCAGTACTTC.

The genes are TRBV6-5 and TRBJ2-5; D is tentatively TRBD1 or TRBD2 (5 bases each). With 0 bases removed from V and 5 bases from J, the gap between germline ends came to 16 bases. The V gene's germline CDR1 is MNHEY and CDR2 SVGAGI. The CDR3 runs 16 residues. Here the CDR3 reads CASSYSPGTPYETQYF. The DNA of the CDR3 is TGTGCCAGCAGTTACTCGCCCGGGACCCCATATGAGACCCAGTACTTC.

This clone was picked up a small number of times. The rearrangement links TRBV18 to TRBJ1-5, with D possibly TRBD1 on 6 matching bases. The germline CDR1 and CDR2 sequences are KGHSH and LQKENI. This CDR3 has 17 residues. With 5 bases removed from V and 1 base from J, the gap between germline ends came to 18 bases. As DNA, the CDR3 is TGTGCCAGCTCATTAAGACAGGCCGGCGCCAGCAATCAGCCCCAGCATTTT. It is translated as CASSLRQAGASNQPQHF.

The J gene is TRBJ2-3, the V gene TRBV4-3; 7 bases are shared with TRBD1. CDR3 size: 14 residues. V shed 9 bases, J shed 0 bases, and the junction held 6 bases outside the gene matches. Germline V CDR1 and CDR2: LGHNA, YSLEER. DNA for the CDR3: TGCGCCAGAAGGGGACAGATTAGCACAGATACGCAGTATTTT. Translating it yields CARRGQISTDTQYF.

The gene calls are TRBV2 and TRBJ2-7; 9 bases line up with TRBD1. Germline CDR1 SNHLY, CDR2 FYNNEI. The CDR3 has 16 amino acids. Trimming took 6 bases from V and 0 from J; bases not matched to a gene: 9. The chain's CDR3 is CASSGGQGTGSYEQYF. The CDR3 DNA sequence: TGTGCCAGCAGCGGGGGACAGGGAACGGGCTCCTACGAGCAGTACTTC.

This clone occurred a few times. The chain uses TRBV27 and TRBJ1-5; 7 bases agree with TRBD1. Germline CDR1 MNHEY, CDR2 SMNVEV (reference sequence). Unmatched junction bases numbered 6, after V lost 6 bases and J lost 1 base. CDR3 length equals 15 residues. The CDR3 here is CASREGQFSNQPQHF. CDR3 sequence (DNA): TGTGCCAGCAGGGAGGGACAGTTCAGCAATCAGCCCCAGCATTTT.